Below, 21 T cell receptor beta chains from the same sample are listed, as sequenced in a study of T-cell memory formation after mild COVID-19. TCRdb used MiXCR to reprocess the 5' RACE reads, holding one entry per CDR3 protein. The table includes around 420,000 distinct CDR3 sequences, 24% detected once. Input material: PBMCs or a T cell subset sorted from them (not recorded which). The receptor set was obtained from an adult woman who had mild COVID-19 (a few samples of this study predate the infection). Cell type and time point are not known.

The rearrangement links TRBV7-9 to TRBJ2-1; 9 nucleotides align to TRBD1. The CDR3 sequence is 14 residues long. In germline, CDR1 is SEHNR, CDR2 FQNEAQ (reference sequence). Unmatched junction bases numbered 6, after V lost 4 bases and J lost 8 bases. CDR3 sequence (DNA): TGTGCCAGCAGCTGGGGTACAGGGGGCGATGAGCAGTTCTTC. Translated: CASSWGTGGDEQFF. The whole variable domain, filled in from reference TRBV7-9 and TRBJ2-1, reads DTGVSQNPRHKITKRGQNVTFRCDPISEHNRLYWYRQTLGQGPEFLTYFQNEAQLEKSRLLSDRFSAERPKGSFSTLEIQRTEQGDSAMYLCASSWGTGGDEQFFGPGTRLTVL.

This clonotype showed up just a few times. The CDR3 here is CASTLRDGVTGYTF. As DNA, the CDR3 is TGTGCCAGCACCCTAAGGGACGGGGTAACGGGCTACACCTTC. This rearrangement joins TRBV6-5 to TRBJ1-2, with a weak D call TRBD1 (5 bases). Germline lookup yields CDR1 MNHEY and CDR2 SVGAGI. This CDR3 spans 14 amino acids. V was cut by 7 bases and J by 8 bases, with 20 bases left in between.

In its sample, this clonotype was seen a few times. The chain couples TRBV12-3 or TRBV12-4 to TRBJ1-2; D is possibly TRBD1 (6 bases). Trimming removed 6 bases at V and 5 bases at J, with 16 bases between. The CDR3 covers 14 residues. CDR3 DNA sequence: TGTGCCAGCAGACAGTTCGGGGGCGGTTATGGCTACACCTTC. This encodes CASRQFGGGYGYTF.

The sample holds many counts of this clonotype. V and J are TRBV12-3 or TRBV12-4 and TRBJ1-3, with D possibly being TRBD1 (6 bases). The V gene lost 3 bases and the J gene lost 0 bases, with 12 bases spanning the gap. The CDR3 sequence is 16 residues long. The CDR3 region has the DNA TGTGCCAGCAGTTTCTGGCAGGGGAGCTCTGGAAACACCATATATTTT. Translated: CASSFWQGSSGNTIYF.

The J gene is TRBJ2-3, the V gene TRBV20-1, with 7 bases identical to TRBD2. V lost 5 bases to trimming and J lost 0 bases; unmatched junction nucleotides: 2. Germline V gene data show CDR1 as DFQATT and CDR2 as SNEGSKA (reference sequence). This CDR3 is built from 13 residues. The chain's CDR3 is CSADGGSTDTQYF. The CDR3 DNA reads as TGCAGTGCTGACGGGGGGAGCACAGATACGCAGTATTTT.

V is TRBV19 and J is TRBJ1-1, with TRBD1 as a possible D gene (5 bases). CDR1 is LNHDA and CDR2 is SQIVND in the germline V gene (reference sequence). V lost 4 bases to trimming and J lost 0 bases, with 12 bases between them. The CDR3 is 15 residues long. Here the CDR3 reads CASSRGVTVNTEAFF. In DNA, the CDR3 is TGTGCCAGTAGTAGAGGGGTGACGGTGAACACTGAAGCTTTCTTT.

The V call is TRBV7-9, the J call TRBJ2-3; D possibly corresponds to TRBD2 (6 bases). The CDR3 is 16 amino acids. Germline V gene lookup returns CDR1 SEHNR and CDR2 FQNEAQ (reference sequence). Trimming pared 4 bases from V and 3 bases from J, leaving 17 bases between. The CDR3 coding sequence is TGTGCCAGCAGCTCACTAGCCGCCGAGAGTACAGATACGCAGTATTTT. It specifies CASSSLAAESTDTQYF.

The chain is built from TRBV7-8 and TRBJ2-1; D is uncertain. CDR1 is SGHVS and CDR2 is FQNEAQ in the germline V gene. The V end lost 5 bases, the J end lost 2 bases, and 10 bases lay between the germline ends. The CDR3 runs to 14 residues. The CDR3 here is CASSMGSAYNEQFF. CDR3 in DNA: TGTGCCAGCAGCATGGGGTCAGCCTACAATGAGCAGTTCTTC.

The chain has TRBV11-2 and TRBJ2-2, with 10 bases lining up with TRBD2. CDR3 length: 19 residues. Germline V gene lookup returns CDR1 SGHAT and CDR2 FQNNGV. V was clipped by 8 bases and J by 0 bases; unmatched bases: 15. In DNA, the CDR3 is TGTGCCAGCTCCTCCCCCCGTGGTAGCGGGAGGCCGAACACCGGGGAGCTGTTTTTT. Amino acids: CASSSPRGSGRPNTGELFF.

This chain links TRBV20-1 with TRBJ1-5, with D unclear. V lost 7 bases and J lost 7, with 11 bases in between. Germline CDR1 reads DFQATT; CDR2 reads SNEGSKA (reference sequence). The CDR3 loop spans 11 amino acids. The chain's CDR3 is CSGPVHQPQHF. DNA of the CDR3: TGCAGTGGGCCGGTTCACCAGCCCCAGCATTTT.

This clonotype was picked up a small number of times. The rearrangement joins TRBV4-1 to TRBJ2-5; 9 bases align to TRBD2. CDR1 and CDR2 from the germline V gene are MGHRA and YSYEKL. This CDR3 has 15 amino acids. Trimming took 1 base from V and 5 from J; bases not matched to a gene: 5. The DNA of the CDR3 is TGCGCCAGCAGCCAAGTTCCTAGCGGGGCTGAGACCCAGTACTTC. This encodes CASSQVPSGAETQYF.

In DNA form, the CDR3 reads TGTGCCAGCTCACCACTGCTAGGAAGGATCGAACAAGGGGCCCAGTACTTC. This sequence encodes CASSPLLGRIEQGAQYF. The V and J genes are TRBV18 and TRBJ2-5, with D possibly matching TRBD1 (5 bases). V shed 1 base and J shed 9 bases, with 24 bases lying between them. The CDR3 length is 17 residues. Germline V gene sequence: CDR1 KGHSH, CDR2 LQKENI. The full variable domain, its missing parts supplied by reference TRBV18 and TRBJ2-5, is NAGVMQNPRHLVRRRGQEARLRCSPMKGHSHVYWYRQLPEEGLKFMVYLQKENIIDESGMPKERFSAEFPKEGPSILRIQQVVRGDSAAYFCASSPLLGRIEQGAQYFGPGTRLLVL.

This clonotype occurred once. The chain joins TRBV3-1 to TRBJ2-7, with D possibly being TRBD2 (6 bases). This CDR3 spans 15 amino acids. V lost 1 base to trimming and J lost 1 base, with 11 bases between them. Germline lookup yields CDR1 LGHDT and CDR2 YNNKEL (reference sequence). The CDR3 DNA reads TGTGCCAGCAGCCAAGTCGGGGGAGTATCCTACGAGCAGTACTTC. Its translation is CASSQVGGVSYEQYF.

The J gene is TRBJ1-1, the V gene TRBV4-2; D unresolved. Looked up from germline, CDR1 is LGHNA and CDR2 is YNFKEQ. The ends were cut back, 0 bases at V and 8 bases at J, with 19 bases in the middle. The CDR3 spans 16 residues. CDR3 sequence: CASSQDKRGRTSEAFF. The CDR3 nucleotides read TGTGCCAGCAGCCAAGATAAGCGCGGGAGGACCTCCGAAGCTTTCTTT.

V gene TRBV18 combines with J gene TRBJ2-7, with 15 positions matching TRBD2. The CDR3 is 18 amino acids. Germline CDR1 KGHSH, CDR2 LQKENI. The J segment lost 2 bases and the V segment lost 2 bases, leaving 7 bases of the junction unmatched. CDR3 sequence: CASSPIRTSGGATYEQYF. In DNA, the CDR3 is TGTGCCAGCTCACCAATCCGGACTAGCGGGGGGGCCACCTACGAGCAGTACTTC.

The V gene is TRBV30, the J gene TRBJ1-1, with D uncertain. Trimming left V 0 bases short and J 4 bases short, with 6 bases between. CDR3 length: 12 residues. Germline values: CDR1 GTSNPN, CDR2 SVGIG (reference sequence). As DNA, the CDR3 is TGTGCCTGGAGTGTAGGGTTCACTGAAGCTTTCTTT. Translating gives CAWSVGFTEAFF. Full variable domain (rest looked up from reference TRBV30 and TRBJ1-1): SQTIHQWPATLVQPVGSPLSLECTVEGTSNPNLYWYRQAAGRGLQLLFYSVGIGQISSEVPQNLSASRPQDRQFILSSKKLLLSDSGFYLCAWSVGFTEAFFGQGTRLTVV.

The V gene is TRBV5-6, the J gene TRBJ1-1; 8 bases line up with TRBD1. The germline CDR1 and CDR2 sequences are SGHDT and YYEEEE. The CDR3 contains 14 residues. V dropped 3 bases and J dropped 3; count of bases not matched to a gene: 4. CDR3 coding DNA: TGTGCCAGCAGCTGGACAGGGAGGTACACTGAAGCTTTCTTT. Protein sequence: CASSWTGRYTEAFF.

This clonotype was picked up a small number of times. V usage is TRBV15 and J usage is TRBJ1-2, with 7 bases lining up with TRBD1. CDR3 length: 14 amino acids. Germline-derived CDR1 and CDR2 are LNHNV and YYDKDF (reference sequence). After removal of 2 bases from V and 6 bases from J, the junction contained 6 bases not matched to a gene. CDR3 coding DNA: TGTGCCACCAGCAGACCCGGGACAGCTAATGGCTACACCTTC. The encoded protein is CATSRPGTANGYTF. The full variable domain, its missing parts supplied by reference TRBV15 and TRBJ1-2, is DAMVIQNPRYQVTQFGKPVTLSCSQTLNHNVMYWYQQKSSQAPKLLFHYYDKDFNNEADTPDNFQSRRPNTSFCFLDIRSPGLGDTAMYLCATSRPGTANGYTFGSGTRLTVV.

The chain has TRBV19 and TRBJ2-2, with unresolved D. The CDR3 totals 13 residues. The ends were cut back, 6 bases at V and 4 bases at J, with 9 bases in the middle. Germline lookup yields CDR1 LNHDA and CDR2 SQIVND (reference sequence). The DNA for the CDR3 is TGTGCCAGTAGCGTTCCCAGCACCGGGGAGCTGTTTTTT. Translation gives CASSVPSTGELFF.

In its sample, this clonotype was seen a few times. The chain couples TRBV20-1 to TRBJ1-1; D call uncertain. The CDR3 covers 14 residues. CDR1 is DFQATT and CDR2 is SNEGSKA in the germline V gene (reference sequence). Trimming shortened V by 3 bases and J by 8 bases, and 19 bases separated the two germline ends. CDR3 DNA: TGCAGTGCTAGCGGAACTATCTGGAGCGTCGAAGCTTTCTTT. This translates into CSASGTIWSVEAFF.

The chain recombines TRBV5-5 with TRBJ1-6; D not resolved. Trimming left V 4 bases short and J 10 bases short, with 9 bases between. Germline V gene sequence: CDR1 SGHKS, CDR2 YYEKEE (reference sequence). This CDR3 has 12 amino acids. CDR3: CASSRERSPLHF. Written as DNA, the CDR3 is TGTGCCAGCAGCAGGGAACGGTCACCCCTCCACTTT.